Shown below are 10 T cell receptor beta chains from a single sample sequenced in a study of blood T cell repertoires in COVID-19. Some clones are missing from TCRdb's copy, which holds only in-frame ones; the method was immunoSEQ multiplex PCR. The sample contains approximately 250,000 clones, 70% to 90% of which appear only once. What was sequenced was PBMCs or T cells enriched from blood (not recorded which). The origin of the receptors is a young woman with acute COVID-19.

The gene calls are TRBV27 and TRBJ1-1; tentative D call: TRBD1 (6 bases). CDR1 is MNHEY and CDR2 is SMNVEV in the germline V gene (reference sequence). The CDR3 consists of 12 residues. Trimming took off 5 bases at V and 10 bases at J, with 14 bases between the two ends. The CDR3 reads CASSPYQGRAFF. For the CDR3, the DNA is TGTGCCAGCAGTCCCTACCAGGGGCGAGCTTTCTTT.

This chain uses TRBV25-1 with TRBJ2-3, with 10 bases lining up with TRBD2. The CDR3 consists of 18 residues. CDR1 MGHDK and CDR2 SYGVNS come from the germline V gene. Trimming took 2 bases from V and 5 from J; bases not matched to a gene: 13. CDR3 sequence reads: CASSEPPLSGGRVDTQYF. The CDR3 nucleotides read TGTGCCAGCAGTGAACCTCCCCTTAGCGGGGGGCGAGTAGATACGCAGTATTTT. Supplemented by reference TRBV25-1 and TRBJ2-3, the full variable domain reads EADIYQTPRYLVIGTGKKITLECSQTMGHDKMYWYQQDPGMELHLIHYSYGVNSTEKGDLSSESTVSRIRTEHFPLTLESARPSHTSQYLCASSEPPLSGGRVDTQYFGPGTRLTVL.

This sequence joins TRBV2 and TRBJ1-4; 9 bases agree with TRBD1. This CDR3 contains 14 residues. The germline V gene encodes CDR1 SNHLY and CDR2 FYNNEI. V shed 6 bases, J shed 7 bases, and the junction held 6 bases outside the gene matches. The CDR3 DNA reads TGTGCCAGCAGCGGCGGGACAGGGTCTGAAAAACTGTTTTTT. Its protein is CASSGGTGSEKLFF.

V usage is TRBV19 and J usage is TRBJ1-4; perhaps TRBD1 as D (6 bases). CDR3 length: 17 residues. Germline V gene lookup returns CDR1 LNHDA and CDR2 SQIVND (reference sequence). Between the trimmed V and J ends, which lost 6 bases and 3 bases, there was a span of 20 bases. The CDR3 bases are TGTGCCAGTAGGCTGGTTTACTGGGACACAGCTAATGAAAAACTGTTTTTT. This codes for CASRLVYWDTANEKLFF.

Only one count was recorded for this clone. The CDR3 coding sequence is TGTGCCAGCAGTTTCATTTATCTCGACAGGGAAGTAGGTGAGCAGTACTTC. Its protein product is CASSFIYLDREVGEQYF. The chain couples TRBV27 to TRBJ2-7; 7 nucleotides align to TRBD1. This CDR3 contains 17 residues. V lost 3 bases, J lost 7 bases, and 18 bases stayed unmatched. Germline assignment: CDR1 MNHEY and CDR2 SMNVEV (reference sequence).

This sequence joins TRBV6-4 and TRBJ2-2; 13 bases fit TRBD2. Germline V gives CDR1 MRHNA, CDR2 SNTAGT. The CDR3 length is 15 residues. With V trimmed by 4 bases and J by 5 bases, 1 base remained unmatched. Here the CDR3 reads CASSALAGGTGELFF. CDR3 bases: TGTGCCAGCAGTGCACTAGCGGGAGGGACCGGGGAGCTGTTTTTT.

Written as DNA, the CDR3 is TGTGCCAGCAGCCTTCAAAGGGGCGCCGGGGAGCTGTTTTTT. Translating it yields CASSLQRGAGELFF. This sequence joins TRBV9 and TRBJ2-2; tentative D call: TRBD1 (5 bases). Trimming cost V 4 bases and J 6 bases, with 13 bases left between them. Germline assignment: CDR1 SGDLS and CDR2 YYNGEE. This CDR3 spans 14 amino acids.

The chain employs TRBV3-1 (or the pseudogene TRBV3-2) and TRBJ2-5; 10 nucleotides line up with TRBD2. Germline CDR1 is LGHDT and CDR2 is YNNKEL (reference sequence). V lost 6 bases and J lost 5; bases outside the gene matches: 6. The CDR3 consists of 14 residues. The chain's CDR3 is CASRQREGGETQYF. CDR3 coding DNA: TGTGCCAGCAGACAGCGGGAGGGCGGGGAGACCCAGTACTTC.

This chain uses TRBV7-9 with TRBJ2-2; perhaps TRBD2 as D (6 bases). With 5 bases removed from V and 5 bases from J, the gap between germline ends came to 21 bases. Germline V CDR1 and CDR2: SEHNR, FQNEAQ (reference sequence). The CDR3 consists of 17 residues. The CDR3: CASSPQGGLMATGELFF. CDR3 DNA: TGTGCCAGCAGCCCACAAGGAGGACTAATGGCGACCGGGGAGCTGTTTTTT.

The chain couples TRBV29-1 to TRBJ1-4; 10 bases are a match to TRBD1. V lost 2 bases to trimming and J lost 5 bases; unmatched junction nucleotides: 8. The CDR3 consists of 16 residues. Germline assignment: CDR1 SQVTM and CDR2 ANQGSEA. The CDR3, as DNA: TGCAGCGTTGAACCGGCGCTGACAGGGGGCAATGAAAAACTGTTTTTT. It translates to CSVEPALTGGNEKLFF.